One and the same sample provided the 28 T cell receptor beta chains below, sequenced in a study of blood T cell repertoires in COVID-19 (TCRdb year 2020). Library method: the immunoSEQ multiplex PCR assay. TCRdb stores this immuneACCESS table with in-frame sequences only. Part of the clones is absent; in the studies checked, under half of the shortfall reflects unresolved V genes, and no reason is known for the rest. The sample table lists about 250,000 clones, about 89% of them with a count of one. Of the sample, 1.5% to 2% is held by the ten largest clones. Material: peripheral blood. Source of these receptors: a woman aged 60-75 years who had recovered from COVID-19.

The count of this clone is one. This rearrangement joins TRBV5-6 to TRBJ1-2, with D possibly matching TRBD1 (6 bases). This CDR3 has 13 amino acids. V was trimmed by 0 bases and J by 8 bases, leaving 11 bases between them. Germline assignment: CDR1 SGHDT and CDR2 YYEEEE. The chain's CDR3 is CASSLVRGGGYTF. The CDR3 DNA is TGTGCCAGCAGCTTGGTTAGGGGGGGAGGCTACACCTTC.

This sequence joins TRBV6-4 and TRBJ2-7; D is uncertain. Germline CDR1 MRHNA, CDR2 SNTAGT. Trimming pared 6 bases from V and 4 bases from J, leaving 4 bases between. This CDR3 has 10 residues. In nucleotides, the CDR3 is TGTGCCAGCAGGTTATACGAGCAGTACTTC. Protein product: CASRLYEQYF.

V gene TRBV7-3 combines with J gene TRBJ1-1; a possible D gene is TRBD1 (6 bases). With 7 bases removed from V and 0 bases from J, the gap between germline ends came to 18 bases. CDR3 length: 16 residues. CDR1 and CDR2 from the germline V gene are SGHTA and FQGTGA. CDR3 protein: CASTISNRVMNTEAFF. CDR3 nucleotide sequence: TGTGCCAGCACCATTTCGAACAGGGTTATGAACACTGAAGCTTTCTTT.

This clone was found a few times. The chain uses TRBV9 and TRBJ1-2; D unresolved. Trimming took 0 bases from V and 7 from J, leaving 16 bases between them. The CDR3 spans 15 residues. The germline gives CDR1 SGDLS, CDR2 YYNGEE. The DNA for the CDR3 is TGTGCCAGCAGCGTAGTAGATGGCAGCGGATCTGGCTACACCTTC. Protein: CASSVVDGSGSGYTF.

The genes are TRBV4-1 and TRBJ1-2; the D gene is possibly TRBD1 (5 bases). CDR1 is MGHRA and CDR2 is YSYEKL in the germline V gene. This CDR3 is built from 14 residues. V was clipped by 4 bases and J by 7 bases, with 16 bases between them. CDR3 residues: CASSPGQILLGYTF. The DNA for the CDR3 is TGCGCCAGCAGCCCAGGGCAGATATTACTTGGCTACACCTTC.

This chain connects TRBV5-5 to TRBJ1-1; D not resolved. The length of the CDR3 is 17 residues. Deletions cut 4 bases from V and 1 base from J, with 20 bases between. Germline V CDR1 and CDR2: SGHKS, YYEKEE (reference sequence). The CDR3 region is CASSQPTKTPSNTEAFF. The DNA of the CDR3 is TGTGCCAGCAGCCAACCCACGAAGACACCTTCGAACACTGAAGCTTTCTTT.

J is TRBJ1-2 and V is TRBV29-1; a weak D match, TRBD1 (6 bases). Germline V gene sequence: CDR1 SQVTM, CDR2 ANQGSEA. The CDR3 is 14 amino acids. Deletions cut 7 bases from V and 0 bases from J, with 15 bases between. The CDR3 loop is CSAYTGPPNYGYTF. The CDR3 nucleotides read TGCAGCGCCTATACAGGGCCTCCTAACTATGGCTACACCTTC.

The chain joins TRBV24-1 to TRBJ1-2; no definite D call. V shed 3 bases and J shed 8 bases, with 21 bases lying between them. Per the germline V gene, CDR1 is KGHDR and CDR2 is SFDVKD. This CDR3 has 16 amino acids. The CDR3 loop is CATSDEYGRCGKGYTF. The CDR3 nucleotides read TGTGCCACCAGTGATGAATATGGACGGTGCGGGAAGGGCTACACCTTC.

V is TRBV2 and J is TRBJ2-3; 9 bases are shared with TRBD1. The V gene's germline CDR1 is SNHLY and CDR2 FYNNEI. Trimming took 4 bases from V and 2 from J; bases not matched to a gene: 7. This CDR3 region has 16 residues. The CDR3 coding sequence is TGTGCCAGCAGTGGAGGACAGGGGTTGCACACAGATACGCAGTATTTT. It translates to CASSGGQGLHTDTQYF. The whole variable domain, filled in from reference TRBV2 and TRBJ2-3, reads EPEVTQTPSHQVTQMGQEVILRCVPISNHLYFYWYRQILGQKVEFLVSFYNNEISEKSEIFDDQFSVERPDGSNFTLKIRSTKLEDSAMYFCASSGGQGLHTDTQYFGPGTRLTVL.

The chain is built from TRBV18 and TRBJ1-2; 7 nucleotides line up with TRBD1. The CDR3 is 15 amino acids. J gave up 3 bases and V 3 bases, and 7 bases lay outside the gene matches. Per the germline V gene, CDR1 is KGHSH and CDR2 is LQKENI. CDR3 nucleotide sequence: TGTGCCAGCTCACCGCGGGGACAGACTTACTATGGCTACACCTTC. The encoded protein is CASSPRGQTYYGYTF.

The chain recombines TRBV7-8 with TRBJ1-2, with 10 bases that match TRBD1. The CDR3 contains 15 residues. The trim removed 5 bases at V and 8 bases at J, leaving 11 bases unmatched. Germline CDR1 and CDR2: SGHVS and FQNEAQ. CDR3 amino acids: CASSPRRDRGLGYTF. The CDR3 DNA reads as TGTGCCAGCAGCCCCCGGAGGGACAGGGGTCTCGGCTACACCTTC. Full variable domain (rest looked up from reference TRBV7-8 and TRBJ1-2): GAGVSQSPRYKVAKRGQDVALRCDPISGHVSLFWYQQALGQGPEFLTYFQNEAQLDKSGLPSDRFFAERPEGSVSTLKIQRTQQEDSAVYLCASSPRRDRGLGYTFGSGTRLTVV.

This clone appeared a few times. This CDR3 reads CASSLAGGPREQYF. In DNA, the CDR3 is TGTGCCAGCAGCTTAGCGGGGGGGCCGCGCGAGCAGTACTTC. The gene calls are TRBV7-2 and TRBJ2-7, with D possibly being TRBD2 (7 bases). The CDR3 runs to 14 residues. Looked up from germline, CDR1 is SGHTA and CDR2 is FQGNSA. V dropped 0 bases and J dropped 6 bases, with 12 bases sitting between them.

The chain combines TRBV6-4 with TRBJ2-3, with 11 nucleotides matching TRBD2. CDR3 size: 14 residues. With 10 bases clipped from V and 4 bases from J, the junction kept 7 bases outside the gene matches. Germline CDR1 and CDR2: MRHNA and SNTAGT. The CDR3 is CATKVLAGADTQYF. The CDR3 nucleotides read TGTGCCACCAAAGTACTAGCGGGGGCAGATACGCAGTATTTT.

This clone was detected once. J is TRBJ1-6 and V is TRBV19; TRBD1 aligns across 7 bases. Germline CDR1 and CDR2: LNHDA and SQIVND (reference sequence). Trimming cost V 9 bases and J 5 bases; bases outside gene matches: 4. This CDR3 is 13 amino acids long. CDR3 sequence reads: CASRDSNNSPLHF. The CDR3 nucleotides read TGTGCCAGCCGGGACAGCAATAATTCACCCCTCCACTTT.

The chain recombines TRBV21-1 with TRBJ2-3; whether TRBD1, the table's D call, matches the DNA was not checked. TRBV21-1 is given as a pseudogene. The CDR3 spans 16 residues. CDR3 DNA sequence: TGTGCCAGCAGCAAACAAAACCGGGACAGGGGGTATACGCAGTATTTT. The encoded protein is CASSKQNRDRGYTQYF.

The V and J genes are TRBV28 and TRBJ2-7; no reliable D call. V was trimmed by 6 bases and J by 3 bases, leaving 15 bases between them. Germline CDR1 reads MDHEN; CDR2 reads SYDVKM. The length of the CDR3 is 14 residues. The CDR3 here is CASRDLDILYEQYF. In nucleotides, the CDR3 is TGTGCCAGCAGAGACCTCGACATCCTCTACGAGCAGTACTTC.

The V call is TRBV5-4, the J call TRBJ2-7, with TRBD2 as a possible D gene (6 bases). Trimming cost V 4 bases and J 0 bases, with 14 bases left between them. Germline values: CDR1 SGHNT, CDR2 YYREEE (reference sequence). This CDR3 region has 15 residues. CDR3 residues: CASSPGDASSYEQYF. CDR3 DNA: TGTGCCAGCAGCCCGGGGGACGCAAGCTCCTACGAGCAGTACTTC.

The chain combines TRBV5-1 with TRBJ2-7, with a weak D call TRBD1 (6 bases). Trimming removed 0 bases from V and 0 bases from J, with 10 bases in between. Germline CDR1 and CDR2: SGHRS and YFSETQ. The CDR3 is 15 residues long. CDR3 sequence (DNA): TGCGCCAGCAGCTTGGTCCAGGGGCCCTCCTACGAGCAGTACTTC. It translates to CASSLVQGPSYEQYF.

This clone was seen only once. This chain links TRBV7-3 with TRBJ1-2; D is perhaps TRBD1 (6 bases). Trimming pared 0 bases from V and 6 bases from J, leaving 8 bases between. The CDR3 is made up of 13 amino acids. The germline gives CDR1 SGHTA, CDR2 FQGTGA. The CDR3 DNA sequence: TGTGCCAGCAGCTTAACGACAGGTGATGGCTACACCTTC. Encoded protein: CASSLTTGDGYTF.

V gene TRBV7-3 combines with J gene TRBJ2-2; D gene ambiguous. Germline values: CDR1 SGHTA, CDR2 FQGTGA. Trimming removed 3 bases from V and 1 base from J, with 3 bases in between. This CDR3 contains 13 residues. CDR3 region: CASSFRNTGELFF. CDR3 nucleotides: TGTGCCAGCAGCTTCAGGAACACCGGGGAGCTGTTTTTT.

The chain combines TRBV7-9 with TRBJ2-7, with D perhaps matching TRBD2 (6 bases). The CDR3 is 15 amino acids. Germline CDR1 reads SEHNR; CDR2 reads FQNEAQ (reference sequence). V lost 5 bases, J lost 3 bases, and 17 bases lay in between. This chain's CDR3 is CASSPVRGSGYEQYF. The CDR3 DNA follows: TGTGCCAGCAGCCCTGTTCGGGGGTCCGGCTACGAGCAGTACTTC.

This clone appeared once. V and J are TRBV10-3 and TRBJ1-4; TRBD1 matches 8 bases. Losses at the gene ends were 4 bases for V and 8 bases for J; bases not matched to a gene: 6. The CDR3 has 14 amino acids. Germline CDR1 is ENHRY and CDR2 is SYGVKD. The CDR3 sequence is CAISVNRGEEKLFF. The CDR3 DNA is TGTGCCATCAGTGTAAACAGGGGGGAAGAAAAACTGTTTTTT.

V is TRBV5-1 and J is TRBJ1-4; 10 bases map to TRBD1. The CDR3 sequence is 14 residues long. CDR1 SGHRS and CDR2 YFSETQ come from the germline V gene. Trimming cost V 3 bases and J 7 bases; bases outside gene matches: 3. In nucleotides, the CDR3 is TGCGCCAGCAGCTGGGGACAGGGGAGTGAAAAACTGTTTTTT. Protein product: CASSWGQGSEKLFF.

V and J are TRBV4-3 and TRBJ1-5; D might be TRBD1 (6 bases). CDR3 length: 15 amino acids. Germline V gives CDR1 LGHNA, CDR2 YSLEER. V was pared by 6 bases and J by 1 base, with 13 bases between. The CDR3 sequence is CASSKLTGSNQPQHF. The CDR3 DNA reads TGCGCCAGCAGTAAATTAACAGGGAGCAATCAGCCCCAGCATTTT.

This clone has a handful of counts. The chain carries TRBV27 and TRBJ2-1, with 13 bases fitting TRBD2. CDR3 size: 15 residues. Germline lookup yields CDR1 MNHEY and CDR2 SMNVEV (reference sequence). The V and J ends lost 5 bases and 10 bases, in that order; junction bases with no gene match: 8. The CDR3 region is CASSLRLAGGGEQFF. CDR3 nucleotide sequence: TGTGCCAGCAGTCTACGACTAGCGGGGGGAGGAGAGCAGTTCTTC.

This clone was counted between two and nine times. The V call is TRBV9, the J call TRBJ2-7; 16 nucleotides match TRBD2. The length of the CDR3 is 17 residues. The junction had 9 bases not matched to a gene; V was cut back by 3 bases and J by 6 bases. Germline values: CDR1 SGDLS, CDR2 YYNGEE. CDR3 residues: CASSAGLAGGPYVEQYF. The CDR3 nucleotides read TGTGCCAGCAGCGCGGGACTAGCGGGGGGGCCTTACGTCGAGCAGTACTTC.

The chain recombines TRBV7-6 with TRBJ1-2; D is unresolved. In germline, CDR1 is SGHVS, CDR2 FNYEAQ. This CDR3 comprises 13 residues. V shed 4 bases and J shed 2 bases, with 8 bases lying between them. The CDR3 sequence: CASSYGPNYGYTF. The CDR3 DNA follows: TGTGCCAGCAGCTATGGGCCAAACTATGGCTACACCTTC.

The chain uses TRBV19 and TRBJ2-7, with a possible D match to TRBD1 (5 bases). The V gene's germline CDR1 is LNHDA and CDR2 SQIVND (reference sequence). Trimming removed 9 bases from V and 2 bases from J, with 17 bases in between. CDR3 length: 14 amino acids. The CDR3 region has the DNA TGTGCCAGCCGCCTTCGGACAACTGCCTACGAGCAGTACTTC. Its protein product is CASRLRTTAYEQYF.